This T cell receptor (beta chain) stems from a study of human T cells and chemical hapten exposure. Overall study results and limits: High-frequency TCRs, those above 1 in 1000, stayed the same after DPC sensitization.

Trimming stripped 0 bases from V and 6 bases from J, with 4 bases between. This CDR3 has 12 residues. Germline-derived CDR1 and CDR2 are SGHRS and YFSETQ. By share, this clonotype counts as medium-sized. Its specificity is not known. The library put unique molecular identifiers onto individual cDNA molecules. In the original workflow: The number of TCRs in each sample had a median of approximately 95,000 and spanned 23,224 to 690,600. Each CDR3 protein gets one entry after TCRdb re-called the RACE reads with MiXCR. The V and J calls, along with clone size, are taken from TCRdb and not from the paper's own processing. Here the sample spans about 50,000 distinct CDR3 sequences, over 3.5% being singletons. Time point specified: healthy volunteer bleed at 2 weeks. It was unfractionated whole blood from which total RNA was extracted.

Sequencing input: whole blood. The receptor was isolated from a female donor in good health. Some clones in this sample may be carry-over from other donors' samples. The rearrangement uses TRBV5-1 and TRBJ1-5; D is uncertain. The CDR3 region has the DNA TGCGCCAGCAGCTTGGACGGTCAGCCCCAGCATTTT. The encoded protein is CASSLDGQPQHF.